This TCR beta chain was sequenced during a study of regulatory T cells in long-lasting Graves disease. General study findings and limits: TCR diversity was lower in persistent Graves' patients (versus newly diagnosed ones).

iRepertoire HTBI primers and Arm-PCR of CDR3 regions built TCR beta libraries. In the study's own analysis: About 62 TRBV and 11 to 15 TRBJ segments were identified across samples. TCRdb independently ran MiXCR on the multiplex PCR reads; one entry per CDR3 protein. TCRdb, not the authors, supplied the V and J calls. The profile shows around 460,000 distinct CDR3 sequences, 20% to 25% of them singletons. The time point here: persistent/refractory GD, antithyroid drugs over 5 years with positive TRAb. The TCR library was made from RNA extracted from PBMCs. Germline V gene data show CDR1 as MNHNS and CDR2 as SASEGT. The V and J ends lost 7 bases and 5 bases respectively, with 9 bases between them. The CDR3 consists of 12 residues. With regard to this clonotype: The antigen is unknown.

The sample consisted of peripheral blood mononuclear cells (PBMCs), taken when the disease was refractory, from a patient treated with antithyroid drugs. This rearrangement joins TRBV6-1 to TRBJ1-5; D remains ambiguous. The receptor was derived from a female donor with Graves disease. The CDR3 sequence is CASTSADQPQHF. The CDR3 DNA sequence: TGTGCCAGCACAAGCGCAGATCAGCCCCAGCATTTT.